The 23 T cell receptor beta chains below all came from one sample that was sequenced in a study of T cell repertoires in cytomegalovirus infection. No antigen has been assigned to these receptors. From the reads, TCRdb called clonotypes with MiXCR, one entry per CDR3 protein. Counted here are around 750,000 distinct CDR3 sequences, 30% to 35% occurring once; the ten biggest clones make up around 12%. The sample consisted of cultured CD8+ T cells from PBMCs, taken from culture after CMV antigen stimulation. The receptors were gathered from a human donor in good health (CMV status not recorded). Some clones in this sample may be carry-over from other donors' samples.

The rearrangement joins TRBV6-1 to TRBJ1-1, with D uncertain. Deletions cut 4 bases from V and 5 bases from J, with 5 bases between. Germline CDR1 MNHNS, CDR2 SASEGT. CDR3 size: 11 residues. The CDR3 nucleotides are TGTGCCAGCAGTGTGTTGACTGAAGCTTTCTTT. Its protein product is CASSVLTEAFF.

This chain joins TRBV6-5 and TRBJ2-7, with TRBD1 as a possible D gene (6 bases). Germline V lookup: CDR1 MNHEY, CDR2 SVGAGI. The CDR3 is made up of 17 amino acids. Deletions cut 2 bases from V and 4 bases from J, with 21 bases between. CDR3 sequence reads: CASSYTALKGRGYEQYF. The CDR3 DNA reads TGTGCCAGCAGTTACACCGCCTTGAAGGGAAGGGGGTACGAGCAGTACTTC.

The chain links TRBV4-1 to TRBJ1-4; a possible D gene is TRBD1 (5 bases). Germline V gene data show CDR1 as MGHRA and CDR2 as YSYEKL. V lost 3 bases, J lost 7 bases, and 12 bases lay in between. The CDR3 runs 14 residues. In DNA, the CDR3 is TGCGCCAGCAGCCAGTCCAGGGTTATTGAAAAACTGTTTTTT. Its protein product is CASSQSRVIEKLFF.

This chain connects TRBV6-1 to TRBJ2-1; TRBD2 aligns across 10 bases. With V trimmed by 4 bases and J by 15 bases, 15 bases remained unmatched. CDR3 length: 15 residues. The germline CDR1 and CDR2 sequences are MNHNS and SASEGT. CDR3 nucleotides: TGTGCCAGCAGTGCGGTAGCGGGGGGTCCGGGATGGCTGTTCTTC. It yields the protein CASSAVAGGPGWLFF.

This clonotype was seen a few times. The chain joins TRBV14 to TRBJ1-2; TRBD1 matches 7 bases. This CDR3 is 14 amino acids long. Germline-derived CDR1 and CDR2 are SGHDN and FVKESK. Germline trimming cut 2 bases from V and 6 bases from J; bases unmatched to any gene: 6. CDR3 residues: CASSQPGTVDGYTF. As DNA, the CDR3 is TGTGCCAGCAGCCAACCCGGGACAGTTGATGGCTACACCTTC.

The table lists this clonotype with many counts. The chain employs TRBV7-9 and TRBJ2-3, with a possible D match to TRBD1 (6 bases). The germline V gene encodes CDR1 SEHNR and CDR2 FQNEAQ (reference sequence). The CDR3 loop spans 13 amino acids. The V end was cut by 4 bases, the J end by 3 bases, with 8 bases between. The DNA of the CDR3 is TGTGCCAGCAGCTCCGGACAGACAGATACGCAGTATTTT. It is translated as CASSSGQTDTQYF.

The CDR3: CASSYLGAGNTIYF. Written as DNA, the CDR3 is TGTGCCAGCAGTTACCTGGGGGCTGGAAACACCATATATTTT. The rearrangement links TRBV6-5 to TRBJ1-3; possible D gene TRBD1, 5 bases. The CDR3 has 14 amino acids. CDR1 and CDR2 from the germline V gene are MNHEY and SVGAGI. Trimming took off 2 bases at V and 2 bases at J, with 7 bases between the two ends.

This clonotype was found many times. The V gene is TRBV12-3 or TRBV12-4, the J gene TRBJ1-3, with D unclear. The CDR3 length is 14 residues. The V gene lost 4 bases and the J gene lost 1 base, with 8 bases spanning the gap. CDR3 sequence reads: CASSWAGSGNTIYF. CDR3 coding DNA: TGTGCCAGCAGTTGGGCCGGATCTGGAAACACCATATATTTT.

The table lists this clonotype with many counts. The chain uses TRBV13 and TRBJ1-1, with D unresolved. From germline, CDR1 is PRHDT and CDR2 FYEKMQ (reference sequence). V lost 5 bases, J lost 1 base, and 11 bases lay in between. The CDR3 is made up of 14 amino acids. CDR3 in amino acids: CASSPSGENTEAFF. CDR3 sequence (DNA): TGTGCCAGCAGCCCTAGTGGGGAGAACACTGAAGCTTTCTTT.

This clonotype has a handful of counts. Here the CDR3 reads CASSPRTDNQKLFF. Here the CDR3 DNA reads TGTGCCAGCAGCCCTCGGACCGACAATCAAAAACTGTTTTTT. The chain has TRBV7-9 and TRBJ1-4, with D unclear. CDR1 is SEHNR, CDR2 FQNEAQ, per germline (reference sequence). CDR3 length: 14 residues. The V gene lost 5 bases and the J gene lost 9 bases, with 16 bases spanning the gap.

The V gene is TRBV7-2, the J gene TRBJ1-2; no reliable D call. V was pared by 3 bases and J by 6 bases, with 17 bases between. CDR3 length: 15 amino acids. Germline CDR1 reads SGHTA; CDR2 reads FQGNSA. The CDR3 here is CASSLVDFRGNGYTF. CDR3 nucleotide sequence: TGTGCCAGCAGCTTGGTGGATTTTCGGGGTAATGGCTACACCTTC.

In its sample, this clonotype was seen many times. The chain combines TRBV4-1 with TRBJ2-3; TRBD1 matches at 8 bases. Trimming took 4 bases from V and 6 from J; bases not matched to a gene: 9. This CDR3 has 15 amino acids. Germline values: CDR1 MGHRA, CDR2 YSYEKL. The CDR3 sequence is CASSPPGTGGDTQYF. The CDR3 coding sequence is TGCGCCAGCAGCCCGCCGGGAACAGGGGGTGATACGCAGTATTTT.

The chain joins TRBV11-2 to TRBJ1-1, with D hard to call. Trimming took 5 bases from V and 4 from J, leaving 17 bases between them. Per the germline V gene, CDR1 is SGHAT and CDR2 is FQNNGV. This CDR3 spans 15 amino acids. The CDR3 region has the DNA TGTGCCAGCAGCGCTCCCGGGAGCGCGGGCACTGAAGCTTTCTTT. Translating gives CASSAPGSAGTEAFF.

This clonotype was counted at least ten times. J is TRBJ2-2 and V is TRBV11-2, with 9 nucleotides matching TRBD1. This CDR3 comprises 18 residues. Germline assignment: CDR1 SGHAT and CDR2 FQNNGV. The V segment lost 1 base and the J segment 5 bases; nucleotides outside the gene matches: 11. The CDR3 spells CASSLVIIGQGRTGELFF. CDR3 in DNA: TGTGCCAGCAGCTTAGTGATTATAGGACAGGGGAGGACCGGGGAGCTGTTTTTT.

V usage is TRBV20-1 and J usage is TRBJ2-2, with 12 bases aligning to TRBD1. Trimming removed 5 bases from V and 3 bases from J; junction bases left unmatched: 7. The CDR3 sequence is 16 residues long. Germline V CDR1 and CDR2: DFQATT, SNEGSKA (reference sequence). The DNA for the CDR3 is TGCAGTGCTCGGGACAGGGGGCATCGGGACACCGGGGAGCTGTTTTTT. This encodes CSARDRGHRDTGELFF.

This clonotype turned up a few times. CDR3 in amino acids: CASSETDMNTEAFF. Written as DNA, the CDR3 is TGTGCCAGCAGTGAAACAGATATGAACACTGAAGCTTTCTTT. The V and J genes are TRBV6-1 and TRBJ1-1, with unresolved D. CDR1 is MNHNS, CDR2 SASEGT, per germline. This CDR3 comprises 14 residues. Trimming took 2 bases from V and 0 from J, leaving 7 bases between them.

The chain joins TRBV10-2 to TRBJ2-1; 10 bases fit TRBD2. This CDR3 has 15 residues. From germline, CDR1 is WSHSY and CDR2 SAAADI. V gave up 8 bases and J gave up 7 bases; unmatched junction bases: 11. DNA of the CDR3: TGCGCCAGCCGAGGACTAGCGGCTGGACTAAATGAGCAGTTCTTC. This encodes CASRGLAAGLNEQFF.

This sequence joins TRBV27 and TRBJ2-6; no definite D call. The germline V gene encodes CDR1 MNHEY and CDR2 SMNVEV (reference sequence). V was clipped by 5 bases and J by 4 bases, with 6 bases between them. CDR3 size: 13 residues. The CDR3 sequence is CASSPRGANVLTF. The CDR3 DNA reads as TGTGCCAGCAGTCCCCGAGGGGCCAACGTCCTGACTTTC.

V usage is TRBV4-1 and J usage is TRBJ1-5, with a possible D match to TRBD1 (5 bases). This CDR3 is 15 amino acids long. Germline CDR1 MGHRA, CDR2 YSYEKL. The V gene lost 0 bases and the J gene lost 4 bases, with 10 bases spanning the gap. DNA for the CDR3: TGCGCCAGCAGCCAAGATAAGGGGCCGAATCAGCCCCAGCATTTT. Translated, it gives CASSQDKGPNQPQHF.

The chain combines TRBV12-3 or TRBV12-4 with TRBJ1-2; 7 nucleotides match TRBD1. The ends lost 6 bases at V and 6 bases at J; junction bases unmatched: 7. CDR3 length equals 13 residues. As DNA, the CDR3 is TGTGCCAGCAGCCCGACAGGGACTCATGGCTACACCTTC. Residues: CASSPTGTHGYTF.

V and J are TRBV6-8 and TRBJ2-1, with D maybe TRBD1 (5 bases). The V end lost 2 bases, the J end lost 10 bases, and 9 bases lay between the germline ends. Germline V CDR1 and CDR2: MNHGY, SAAAGT. The length of the CDR3 is 12 residues. The CDR3 spells CASSYLWTEQFF. In DNA form, the CDR3 reads TGTGCCAGCAGTTACCTCTGGACAGAGCAGTTCTTC.

V gene TRBV12-3 or TRBV12-4 combines with J gene TRBJ2-7, with 7 positions matching TRBD1. The CDR3 covers 14 residues. After removal of 5 bases from V and 5 bases from J, the junction contained 9 bases not matched to a gene. The CDR3: CASSPDRADDEQYF. CDR3 nucleotides: TGTGCCAGCAGTCCTGACAGGGCTGACGACGAGCAGTACTTC.

The sample holds a few counts of this clonotype. This chain joins TRBV28 and TRBJ2-7; no definite D call. The V end lost 4 bases, the J end lost 2 bases, and 9 bases lay between the germline ends. The CDR3 has 13 residues. Germline lookup yields CDR1 MDHEN and CDR2 SYDVKM. DNA of the CDR3: TGTGCCAGCAGTTCCCAGGAAACCTACGAGCAGTACGTC. Residues: CASSSQETYEQYV.